A single sample is the source of the 16 T cell receptor beta chains below, sequenced in a study of beta chain features in type 1 diabetes. Sequencing targeted expressed TCRB transcripts, as all isolated RNA had been reverse transcribed. The data were produced by immunoSEQ multiplex PCR, yet TCRdb's version contains in-frame clones alone and is incomplete. Among tens of thousands of clones listed, around a third were seen once. The sequenced sample consisted of stem cell memory CD4+ T cells from blood. These receptors originate from a woman younger than 30 in good health.

The chain employs TRBV6-1 and TRBJ2-1; 10 nucleotides align to TRBD2. This CDR3 is built from 15 residues. The V gene's germline CDR1 is MNHNS and CDR2 SASEGT. Germline trimming cut 0 bases from V and 8 bases from J; bases unmatched to any gene: 4. CDR3 coding DNA: TGTGCCAGCAGTGAAGCGGCTAGCGGGAGTTATGAGCAGTTCTTC. This sequence encodes CASSEAASGSYEQFF.

The chain is built from TRBV7-2 and TRBJ2-7, with 9 bases matching TRBD2. This CDR3 is 14 amino acids long. V shed 2 bases, J shed 7 bases, and the junction held 6 bases outside the gene matches. CDR1 SGHTA and CDR2 FQGNSA come from the germline V gene. Here the CDR3 DNA reads TGTGCCAGCAGCTTATCGCGGGGGGGACGGGAGCAGTACTTC. Its translation: CASSLSRGGREQYF.

This clone has just a few counts. This chain links TRBV7-2 with TRBJ2-3; possibly TRBD2 for D (6 bases). Trimming took 8 bases from V and 2 from J, leaving 11 bases between them. This CDR3 is built from 13 residues. Looked up from germline, CDR1 is SGHTA and CDR2 is FQGNSA. The DNA for the CDR3 is TGTGCCAGCGGGGGGAGGATCACAGATACGCAGTATTTT. The encoded protein is CASGGRITDTQYF.

The chain couples TRBV19 to TRBJ1-1, with TRBD1 matching 7 bases. The J segment lost 1 base and the V segment lost 6 bases, leaving 8 bases of the junction unmatched. Germline loops: CDR1 LNHDA, CDR2 SQIVND (reference sequence). CDR3 length: 15 residues. The CDR3 loop is CASRDRGRGNTEAFF. The CDR3 coding sequence is TGTGCCAGTAGAGATAGGGGGCGCGGGAACACTGAAGCTTTCTTT.

This clone was counted only a few times. CDR3 residues: CASSLDEDSYEQYF. CDR3 DNA: TGTGCCAGCAGCTTAGATGAGGACAGCTACGAGCAGTACTTC. V is TRBV11-2 and J is TRBJ2-7; possibly TRBD1 for D (6 bases). This CDR3 is built from 14 residues. CDR1 is SGHAT, CDR2 FQNNGV, per germline. Trimming cost V 0 bases and J 3 bases, with 9 bases left between them. Full variable domain (remainder filled in from reference TRBV11-2 and TRBJ2-7): EAGVAQSPRYKIIEKRQSVAFWCNPISGHATLYWYQQILGQGPKLLIQFQNNGVVDDSQLPKDRFSAERLKGVDSTLKIQPAKLEDSAVYLCASSLDEDSYEQYFGPGTRLTVT.

The CDR3 region is CASSKPGTSACEEQFF. CDR3 DNA sequence: TGTGCCAGCAGCAAACCCGGGACTAGCGCCTGTGAGGAGCAGTTCTTC. The genes are TRBV21-1 and TRBJ2-1; the table names TRBD2, a call not compared with the DNA. TRBV21-1 is a pseudogene segment. The CDR3 spans 16 residues.

The CDR3, as DNA: TGCAGCGTAGCCGGGGGGGGCTCCAACACCGGGGAGCTGTTTTTT. Protein product: CSVAGGGSNTGELFF. The rearrangement links TRBV29-1 to TRBJ2-2; TRBD2 matches 8 bases. The V gene's germline CDR1 is SQVTM and CDR2 ANQGSEA. V was pared by 6 bases and J by 2 bases, with 8 bases of the junction left unmatched. The CDR3 spans 15 residues.

This clone was seen a handful of times. This rearrangement joins TRBV15 to TRBJ1-2; D not certain. This CDR3 has 14 residues. Germline assignment: CDR1 LNHNV and CDR2 YYDKDF (reference sequence). Trimming took off 1 base at V and 4 bases at J, with 10 bases between the two ends. The CDR3 loop reads CATSRAGSTYGYTF. Here the CDR3 DNA reads TGTGCCACCAGCAGAGCTGGGAGCACCTATGGCTACACCTTC.

V usage is TRBV5-1 and J usage is TRBJ1-4; 8 bases align to TRBD1. The CDR3 extends over 13 amino acids. V shed 4 bases and J 7 bases; nucleotides not matched to a gene: 3. Germline V CDR1 and CDR2: SGHRS, YFSETQ. The CDR3 loop reads CASSNGQGEKLFF. The DNA of the CDR3 is TGCGCCAGCAGCAACGGACAGGGTGAAAAACTGTTTTTT.

The rearrangement links TRBV6-8 to TRBJ2-1; TRBD2 aligns across 11 bases. CDR1 is MNHGY, CDR2 SAAAGT, per germline. This CDR3 region has 17 residues. V was clipped by 10 bases and J by 5 bases; unmatched bases: 16. Here the CDR3 reads CANLSGLAVPRDNEQFF. CDR3 bases: TGTGCCAACCTCTCGGGACTAGCGGTTCCGAGGGACAATGAGCAGTTCTTC.

This chain joins TRBV6-5 and TRBJ2-7; 10 bases agree with TRBD2. CDR1 and CDR2 from the germline V gene are MNHEY and SVGAGI. The CDR3 has 15 amino acids. The V gene end was trimmed by 2 bases and the J gene end by 4 bases; junction bases not matched to a gene: 5. Here the CDR3 reads CASSYRLAGLYEQYF. The CDR3 DNA reads as TGTGCCAGCAGTTACCGACTAGCGGGCCTTTACGAGCAGTACTTC.

This chain links TRBV29-1 with TRBJ1-2; tentative D call: TRBD1 (5 bases). The CDR3 is made up of 10 amino acids. Per the germline V gene, CDR1 is SQVTM and CDR2 is ANQGSEA. V lost 7 bases and J 7 bases, leaving 10 bases between the germline ends. CDR3 in DNA: TGCAGCGGGGGGGACGCTGGCTACACCTTC. As protein: CSGGDAGYTF.

This clone was found a few times. This rearrangement joins TRBV5-1 to TRBJ2-7; 9 nucleotides agree with TRBD2. Germline V gene lookup returns CDR1 SGHRS and CDR2 YFSETQ. The CDR3 is 14 residues long. The V segment lost 0 bases and the J segment 4 bases; nucleotides outside the gene matches: 2. The CDR3 DNA sequence: TGCGCCAGCAGCTTGGGACTAGCGGATTACGAGCAGTACTTC. Amino acid sequence: CASSLGLADYEQYF.

This chain uses TRBV11-1 with TRBJ2-3; 14 positions agree with TRBD2. V lost 3 bases and J lost 6; bases outside the gene matches: 11. The CDR3 totals 18 residues. Germline V CDR1 and CDR2: SGHAT, FQDESV (reference sequence). The CDR3 is CASSFVWGLAGVRDTQYF. The CDR3 coding sequence is TGTGCCAGCAGCTTCGTATGGGGACTAGCGGGAGTTCGGGATACGCAGTATTTT. Full variable domain (rest looked up from reference TRBV11-1 and TRBJ2-3): EAEVAQSPRYKITEKSQAVAFWCDPISGHATLYWYRQILGQGPELLVQFQDESVVDDSQLPKDRFSAERLKGVDSTLKIQPAELGDSAMYLCASSFVWGLAGVRDTQYFGPGTRLTVL.

The chain couples TRBV18 to TRBJ2-3; D is unclear. Between the trimmed V and J ends, which lost 4 bases and 4 bases, there was a span of 9 bases. The CDR3 extends over 13 amino acids. The V gene's germline CDR1 is KGHSH and CDR2 LQKENI. CDR3 sequence (DNA): TGTGCCAGCTCACGGGCCGGCGCAGATACGCAGTATTTT. Encoded protein: CASSRAGADTQYF.

The rearrangement joins TRBV18 to TRBJ2-1, with D unclear. Trimming cost V 3 bases and J 10 bases, with 10 bases left between them. Germline V gene data show CDR1 as KGHSH and CDR2 as LQKENI. CDR3 length: 12 amino acids. CDR3 residues: CASSPVEVEQFF. In DNA, the CDR3 is TGTGCCAGCTCACCTGTAGAGGTAGAGCAGTTCTTC.